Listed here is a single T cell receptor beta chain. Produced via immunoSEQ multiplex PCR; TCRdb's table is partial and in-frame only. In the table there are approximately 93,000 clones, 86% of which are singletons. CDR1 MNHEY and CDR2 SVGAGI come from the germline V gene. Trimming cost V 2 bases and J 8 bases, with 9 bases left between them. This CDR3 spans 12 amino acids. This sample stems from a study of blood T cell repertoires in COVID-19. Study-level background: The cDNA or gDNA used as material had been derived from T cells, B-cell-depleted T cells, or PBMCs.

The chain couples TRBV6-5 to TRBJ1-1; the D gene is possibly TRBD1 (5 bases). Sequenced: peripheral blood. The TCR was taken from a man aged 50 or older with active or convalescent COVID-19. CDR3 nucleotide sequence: TGTGCCAGCAGTTACATAGGGGCAGAAGCTTTCTTT. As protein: CASSYIGAEAFF.